A selection of T cell receptor beta chains follows, all from one sample in a study of T cell responses to AZD1222 COVID-19 vaccine. Clones were sequenced by immunoSEQ multiplex PCR, and TCRdb holds only the in-frame ones, with some missing. Of approximately 120,000 clones listed, more than 80% are singletons. This sample comprised peripheral blood, obtained 28 days after the second AZD1222 dose. Source of these receptors: an adult who received the AZD1222 COVID-19 vaccine. Each CDR3 is given without its conserved first and last residue. Each record gives: D gene, CDR3 length, clone size, V gene, CDR3 protein. D genes are given only for firm matches. Expanded clones get a size class; other rows say once, few or many, or leave the size out.

.	10	once	TRBV5-4	ASSRVGGPQH
TRBD1	14	.	TRBV18	ASSPPGTGLEGEQF
.	12	.	TRBV5-1	ASSLGTTQETQY
TRBD1	18	few	TRBV14	ASSAGLRDRAFSGANVLT
.	11	.	TRBV5-1	ASSFAGAGGYT
.	12	.	TRBV29-1	SAKQGTKNEKLF
TRBD1	11	.	TRBV18	ASSPQGQREAF
TRBD1	18	.	TRBV4-1	ASSQEQGLQGVFLGSPLH
.	11	.	TRBV15	ATSRDWHNEQF
.	12	.	TRBV19	ASSILTGNSPLH
.	11	.	TRBV30	AWRDNSNSPLH
.	12	.	TRBV7-9	ASSPAVTAYGYT
.	13	few	TRBV6-1	ASSDVSGQNSPLH
.	12	.	TRBV23-1	ASSHWRQCYEQY
.	14	few	TRBV6-6	ASRSLRPNSGYGYT
.	12	few	TRBV2	ASSELQRNYGYT
TRBD1	13	.	TRBV7-2	ASSRTGVSPYGYT
.	9	.	TRBV12-5	ASGLRGEQF
TRBD2	14	.	TRBV5-6	ASSLGLAGVYNEQF